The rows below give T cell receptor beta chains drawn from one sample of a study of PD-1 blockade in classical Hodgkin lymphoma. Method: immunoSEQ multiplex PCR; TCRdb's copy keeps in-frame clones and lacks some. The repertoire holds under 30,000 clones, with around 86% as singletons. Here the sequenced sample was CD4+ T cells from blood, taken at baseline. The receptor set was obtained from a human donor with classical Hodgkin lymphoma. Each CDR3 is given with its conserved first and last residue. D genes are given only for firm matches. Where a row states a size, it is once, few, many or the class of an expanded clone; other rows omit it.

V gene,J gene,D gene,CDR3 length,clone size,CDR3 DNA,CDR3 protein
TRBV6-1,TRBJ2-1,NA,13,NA,TGTGCCAGCAGTACACAGGGTAGGGTGAGGCAGTTCTTC,CASSTQGRVRQFF
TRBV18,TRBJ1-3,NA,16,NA,TGTGCCAGCTCTCCACAGGGTACCTGGGAAGGAAACACCATATATTTT,CASSPQGTWEGNTIYF
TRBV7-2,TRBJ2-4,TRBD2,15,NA,TGTGCCAGCAGCCCGCCTAGCGGAGCCAAAAACATTCAGTACTTC,CASSPPSGAKNIQYF
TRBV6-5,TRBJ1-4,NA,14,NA,TGTGCCAGCACCAGGAGCCGAACTAATGAAAAACTGTTTTTT,CASTRSRTNEKLFF
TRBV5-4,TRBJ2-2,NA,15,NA,TGTGCCAGCAGCTTGGACAATAGGAACACCGGGGAGCTGTTTTTT,CASSLDNRNTGELFF
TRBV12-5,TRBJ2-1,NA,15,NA,TGTGCTAGTGGTTCCACGAATGTCCTGGGCAATGAGCAGTTCTTC,CASGSTNVLGNEQFF
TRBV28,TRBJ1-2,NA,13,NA,TGTGCCATCCAAACGGGAGCTAACTATGGCTACACCTTC,CAIQTGANYGYTF
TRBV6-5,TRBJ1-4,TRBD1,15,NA,TGTGCCAGCAGTTACGATGGGACAGGGTACGAAAAACTGTTTTTT,CASSYDGTGYEKLFF
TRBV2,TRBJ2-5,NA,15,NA,TGTGCCAGCAGTGAAGAGGGACTTTCTCAAGAGACCCAGTACTTC,CASSEEGLSQETQYF
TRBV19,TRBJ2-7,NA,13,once,TGTGCCAGTAGTATATCAGGGGACGGCGAGCAGTACTTC,CASSISGDGEQYF
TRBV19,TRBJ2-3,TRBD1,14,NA,TGTGCCAGTAGTAATCCAGGGGGTACAGATACGCAGTATTTT,CASSNPGGTDTQYF
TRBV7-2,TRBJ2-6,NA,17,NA,TGTGCCAGCAGCTTAAGTTCTCGGGGTTTTGGGGCCAACGTCCTGACTTTC,CASSLSSRGFGANVLTF
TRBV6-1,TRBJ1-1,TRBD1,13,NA,TGTGCCAGCAGTGAAGCGGCAGGGGGGGGAGCTTTCTTT,CASSEAAGGGAFF
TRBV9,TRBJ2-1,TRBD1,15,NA,TGTGCCAGCAGCGAGACAGGGGGGCAGCTGGGAGAGCAGTTCTTC,CASSETGGQLGEQFF
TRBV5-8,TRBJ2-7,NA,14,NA,TGTGCCAGCAGCTTTACGGAGGGCCTATACGAGCAGTACTTC,CASSFTEGLYEQYF
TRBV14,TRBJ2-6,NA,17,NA,TGTGCCAGCAGCCAAAGGTTGTTGGGGTCTGGGGCCAACGTCCTGACTTTC,CASSQRLLGSGANVLTF
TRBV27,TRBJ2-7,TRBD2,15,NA,TGTGCCAGCAGTTTAGGGTCGGGAGGGTCATACGAGCAGTACTTC,CASSLGSGGSYEQYF
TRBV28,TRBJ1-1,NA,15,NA,TGTGCCAGCAGTCCGGGGGGAGGCTACGGCACTGAAGCTTTCTTT,CASSPGGGYGTEAFF
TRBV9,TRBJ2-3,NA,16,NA,TGTGCCAGCAGCGTAGGTGGCTCGCGAGGCACAGATACGCAGTATTTT,CASSVGGSRGTDTQYF
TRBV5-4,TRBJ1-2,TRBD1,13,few,TGTGCCAGCAGCTCACAGGGGGCCTATGGCTACACCTTC,CASSSQGAYGYTF
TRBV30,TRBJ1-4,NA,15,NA,TGTGCCTGGAGTGTTGGGGGGAGGGTTGGGGAAAAACTGTTTTTT,CAWSVGGRVGEKLFF
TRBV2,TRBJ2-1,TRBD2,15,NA,TGTGCCAGCAGTCCGGGACTAGCGACCTACAATGAGCAGTTCTTC,CASSPGLATYNEQFF
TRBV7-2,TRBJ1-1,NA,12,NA,TGTGCCAGCAGGTTCCAGGACACTGAAGCTTTCTTT,CASRFQDTEAFF
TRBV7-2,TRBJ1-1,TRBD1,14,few,TGTGCCAGCAGCCTAAACGGACAGGGGACTGAAGCTTTCTTT,CASSLNGQGTEAFF
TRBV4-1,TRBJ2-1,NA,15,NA,TGCGCCAGCAGCGACACTAAGGGCCGCAGGAATGAGCAGTTCTTC,CASSDTKGRRNEQFF
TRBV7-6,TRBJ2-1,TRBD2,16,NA,TGTGCCAGCAGCGGACTAGCGGGAGCAGTATACAATGAGCAGTTCTTC,CASSGLAGAVYNEQFF
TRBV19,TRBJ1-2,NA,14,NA,TGTGCCAGTAGTATCAGCCAGTCCAACTATGGCTACACCTTC,CASSISQSNYGYTF
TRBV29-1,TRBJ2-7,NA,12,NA,TGCAGCGTTGAAGACGGGTCCTACGAGCAGTACTTC,CSVEDGSYEQYF
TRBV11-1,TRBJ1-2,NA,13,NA,TGTGCCAGCAGCCGAACAAACGACGTTGGCTACACCTTC,CASSRTNDVGYTF